The present entry profiles one TCR beta chain with its context. Its antigen remains unidentified. The data were taken from a study of Ad26.COV2.S vaccination and SARS-CoV-2 variants. Overall study context: Donor participated within the Ad26.COV2.S arm of the COV1001 trial. Ad26.COV2.S shots went into the muscle once or twice, 56 days apart.

Treatment noted: around 19 received Ad26.COV2.S at low or high dose, single or two shots; 5 received placebo; per-sample allocation not given. On day 63 after the first injection, vaccine and placebo recipients gave samples. V gave up 0 bases and J gave up 3 bases; unmatched junction bases: 5. Germline-derived CDR1 and CDR2 are MNHEY and SMNVEV (reference sequence). The CDR3 is made up of 16 amino acids. Findings and caveats of the study: Substantial post-vaccination breadth of spike-specific CD8+ and CD4+ T cell responses was reported.

The protocol was immunoSEQ multiplex PCR, while the TCRdb copy is restricted to in-frame clones and leaves out a portion. This table holds about 680,000 clones, roughly 90% found once. V usage is TRBV27 and J usage is TRBJ2-1; TRBD2 agrees at 7 bases. The sequence was collected from a person between 18 and 59 years old who received the Ad26.COV2.S COVID-19 vaccine or a placebo. This specimen consisted of peripheral blood, obtained in a trial of Ad26.COV2.S vaccine versus placebo. The CDR3 nucleotides read TGTGCCAGCAGTTTATCTATGAGCGGGGACTACAATGAGCAGTTCTTC. This sequence encodes CASSLSMSGDYNEQFF.